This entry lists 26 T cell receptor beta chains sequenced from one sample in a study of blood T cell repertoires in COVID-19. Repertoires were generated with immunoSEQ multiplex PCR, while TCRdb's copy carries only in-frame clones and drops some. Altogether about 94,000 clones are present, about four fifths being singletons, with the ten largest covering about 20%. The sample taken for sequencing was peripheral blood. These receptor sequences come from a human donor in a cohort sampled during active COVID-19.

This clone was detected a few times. The CDR3 protein is CASSPLLLNTGELFF. Here the CDR3 DNA reads TGTGCCAGCTCACCTCTATTACTGAACACCGGGGAGCTGTTTTTT. V gene TRBV18 combines with J gene TRBJ2-2, with D uncertain. CDR1 and CDR2 (germline): KGHSH, LQKENI. This CDR3 is 15 amino acids long. Trimming removed 3 bases from V and 1 base from J, with 9 bases in between.

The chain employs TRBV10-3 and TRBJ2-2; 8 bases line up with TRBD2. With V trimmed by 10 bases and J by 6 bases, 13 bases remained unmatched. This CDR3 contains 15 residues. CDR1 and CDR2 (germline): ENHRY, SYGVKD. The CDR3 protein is CATTGAGEISGELFF. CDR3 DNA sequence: TGTGCCACCACCGGAGCGGGAGAAATTTCCGGGGAGCTGTTTTTT.

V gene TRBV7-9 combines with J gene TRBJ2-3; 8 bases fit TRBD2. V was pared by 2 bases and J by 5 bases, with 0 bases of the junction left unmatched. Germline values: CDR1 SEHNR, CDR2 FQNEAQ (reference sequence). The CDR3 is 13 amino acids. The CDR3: CASSLLAGDTQYF. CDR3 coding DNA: TGTGCCAGCAGCTTACTAGCGGGAGATACGCAGTATTTT.

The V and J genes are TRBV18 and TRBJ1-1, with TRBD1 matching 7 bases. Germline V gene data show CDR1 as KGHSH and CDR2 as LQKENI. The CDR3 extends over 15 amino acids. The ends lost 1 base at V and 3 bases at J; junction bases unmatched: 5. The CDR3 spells CASSPQGAHYTEAFF. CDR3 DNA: TGTGCCAGCTCACCACAGGGGGCGCATTACACTGAAGCTTTCTTT.

The CDR3 bases are TGTGCCAGCAGAGGACAGGGTAGCGCCTACACCTTC. It specifies CASRGQGSAYTF. V and J are TRBV6-4 and TRBJ1-2; 8 bases match TRBD1. This CDR3 is built from 12 residues. CDR1 and CDR2 from the germline V gene are MRHNA and SNTAGT. Unmatched junction bases numbered 7, after V lost 6 bases and J lost 10 bases.

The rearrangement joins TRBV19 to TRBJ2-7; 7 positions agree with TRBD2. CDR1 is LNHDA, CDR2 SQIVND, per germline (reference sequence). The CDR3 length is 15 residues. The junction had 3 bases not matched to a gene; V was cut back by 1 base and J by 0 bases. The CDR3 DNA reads TGTGCCAGTAGTATAGCGGCGGGAGTCTCCTACGAGCAGTACTTC. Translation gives CASSIAAGVSYEQYF.

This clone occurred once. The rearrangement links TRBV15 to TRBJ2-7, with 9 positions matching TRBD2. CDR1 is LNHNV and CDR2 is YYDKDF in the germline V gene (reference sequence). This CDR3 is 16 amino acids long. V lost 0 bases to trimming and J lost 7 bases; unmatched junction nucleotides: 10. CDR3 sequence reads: CATSREPGLAAWEQYF. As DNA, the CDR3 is TGTGCCACCAGCAGAGAACCGGGACTAGCAGCCTGGGAGCAGTACTTC.

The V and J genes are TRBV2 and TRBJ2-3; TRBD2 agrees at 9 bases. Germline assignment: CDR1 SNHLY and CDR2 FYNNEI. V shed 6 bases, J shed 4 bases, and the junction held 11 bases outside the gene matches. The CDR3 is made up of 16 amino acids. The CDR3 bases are TGTGCCAGCAGGGGACTCGCGGGAGGGCCCGCAGATACGCAGTATTTT. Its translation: CASRGLAGGPADTQYF.

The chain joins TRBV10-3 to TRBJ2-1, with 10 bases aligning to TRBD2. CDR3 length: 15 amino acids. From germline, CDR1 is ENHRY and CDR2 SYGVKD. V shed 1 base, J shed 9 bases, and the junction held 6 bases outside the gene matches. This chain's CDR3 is CAISEFGAGGGEQFF. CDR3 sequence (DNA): TGTGCCATCAGTGAGTTCGGAGCGGGAGGGGGTGAGCAGTTCTTC.

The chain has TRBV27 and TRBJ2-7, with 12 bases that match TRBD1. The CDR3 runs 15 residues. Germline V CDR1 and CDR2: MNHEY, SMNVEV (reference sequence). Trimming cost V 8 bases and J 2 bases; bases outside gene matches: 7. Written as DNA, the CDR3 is TGTGCCAGCTCCCGGGACAGGGGGCAGACCTACGAGCAGTACTTC. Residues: CASSRDRGQTYEQYF.

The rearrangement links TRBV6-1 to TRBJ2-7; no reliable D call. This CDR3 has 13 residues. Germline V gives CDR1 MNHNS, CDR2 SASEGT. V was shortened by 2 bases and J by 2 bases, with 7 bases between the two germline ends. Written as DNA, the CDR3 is TGTGCCAGCAGTGAACAGGCTACCTACGAGCAGTACTTC. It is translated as CASSEQATYEQYF.

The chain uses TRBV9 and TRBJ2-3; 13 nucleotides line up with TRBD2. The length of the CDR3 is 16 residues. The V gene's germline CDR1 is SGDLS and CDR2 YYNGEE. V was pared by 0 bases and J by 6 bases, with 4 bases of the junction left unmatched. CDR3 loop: CASSVGTSGRTDTQYF. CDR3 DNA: TGTGCCAGCAGCGTAGGGACTAGCGGGAGAACGGATACGCAGTATTTT. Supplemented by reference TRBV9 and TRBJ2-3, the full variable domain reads DSGVTQTPKHLITATGQRVTLRCSPRSGDLSVYWYQQSLDQGLQFLIQYYNGEERAKGNILERFSAQQFPDLHSELNLSSLELGDSALYFCASSVGTSGRTDTQYFGPGTRLTVL.

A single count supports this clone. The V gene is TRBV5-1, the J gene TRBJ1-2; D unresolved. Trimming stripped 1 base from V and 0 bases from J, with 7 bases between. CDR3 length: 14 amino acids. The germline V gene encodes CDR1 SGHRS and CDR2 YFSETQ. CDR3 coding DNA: TGCGCCAGCAGCTTGAGCACCTCTAACTATGGCTACACCTTC. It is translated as CASSLSTSNYGYTF.

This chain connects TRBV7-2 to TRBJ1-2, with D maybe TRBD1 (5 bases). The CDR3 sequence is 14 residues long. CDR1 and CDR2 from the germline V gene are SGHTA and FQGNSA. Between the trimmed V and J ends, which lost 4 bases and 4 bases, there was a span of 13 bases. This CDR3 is CASSSDTALYGYTF. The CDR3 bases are TGTGCCAGCAGCTCGGACACAGCACTCTATGGCTACACCTTC.

This chain's CDR3 is CASSPPRQGSSGNTIYF. DNA of the CDR3: TGTGCCAGCAGCCCCCCCCGACAGGGTAGCTCTGGAAACACCATATATTTT. The chain has TRBV7-9 and TRBJ1-3; TRBD1 agrees at 7 bases. The trim removed 5 bases at V and 0 bases at J, leaving 10 bases unmatched. The CDR3 length is 17 residues. Per the germline V gene, CDR1 is SEHNR and CDR2 is FQNEAQ (reference sequence).

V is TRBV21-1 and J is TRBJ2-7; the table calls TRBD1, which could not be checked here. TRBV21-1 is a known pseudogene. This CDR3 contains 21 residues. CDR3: CASSKRGRKNREDRLTYEQYF. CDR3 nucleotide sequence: TGTGCCAGCAGCAAACGTGGAAGGAAAAATCGAGAGGACAGACTGACCTACGAGCAGTACTTC.

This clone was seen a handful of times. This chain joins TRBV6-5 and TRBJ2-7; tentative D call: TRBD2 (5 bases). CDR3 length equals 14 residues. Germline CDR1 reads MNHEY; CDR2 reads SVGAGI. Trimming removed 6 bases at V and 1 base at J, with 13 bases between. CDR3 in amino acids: CASSGRGLSYEQYF. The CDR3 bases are TGTGCCAGCAGCGGCCGAGGGTTGTCCTACGAGCAGTACTTC.

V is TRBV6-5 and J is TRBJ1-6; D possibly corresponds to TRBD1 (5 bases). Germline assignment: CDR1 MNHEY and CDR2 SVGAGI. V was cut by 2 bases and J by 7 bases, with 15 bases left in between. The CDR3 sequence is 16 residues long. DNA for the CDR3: TGTGCCAGCAGTTACGACCTTCCAGGGAGGAATTCACCCCTCCACTTT. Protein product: CASSYDLPGRNSPLHF.

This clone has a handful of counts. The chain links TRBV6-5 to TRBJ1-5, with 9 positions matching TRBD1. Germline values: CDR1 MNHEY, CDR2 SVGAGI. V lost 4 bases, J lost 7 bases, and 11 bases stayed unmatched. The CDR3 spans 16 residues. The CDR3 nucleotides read TGTGCCAGCAGTTCCGACGGACAGGGGAGAAGACAGCCCCAGCATTTT. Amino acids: CASSSDGQGRRQPQHF.

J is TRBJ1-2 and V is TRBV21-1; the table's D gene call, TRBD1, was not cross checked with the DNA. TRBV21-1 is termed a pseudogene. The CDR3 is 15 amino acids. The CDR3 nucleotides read TGTGCCAGCCGGGGGACAGGGGGCGGTAACTATGGCTACACCTTC. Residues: CASRGTGGGNYGYTF.

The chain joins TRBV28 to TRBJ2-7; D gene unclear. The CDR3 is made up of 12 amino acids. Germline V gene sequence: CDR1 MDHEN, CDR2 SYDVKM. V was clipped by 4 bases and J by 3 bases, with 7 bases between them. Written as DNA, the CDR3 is TGTGCCAGCAGTTGGGCAGTCTACGAGCAGTACTTC. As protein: CASSWAVYEQYF.

The CDR3, as DNA: TGTGCCAGCAGTCCAGATACTAACTATGGCTACACCTTC. It specifies CASSPDTNYGYTF. This chain joins TRBV6-5 and TRBJ1-2; D call uncertain. The V end lost 5 bases, the J end lost 0 bases, and 7 bases lay between the germline ends. Germline values: CDR1 MNHEY, CDR2 SVGAGI. The CDR3 totals 13 residues.

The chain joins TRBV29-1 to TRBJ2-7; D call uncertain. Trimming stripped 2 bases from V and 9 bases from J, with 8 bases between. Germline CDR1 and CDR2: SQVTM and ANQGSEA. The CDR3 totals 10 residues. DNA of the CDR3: TGCAGCGTTGAATCGGCAGGGCAGTACTTC. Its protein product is CSVESAGQYF.

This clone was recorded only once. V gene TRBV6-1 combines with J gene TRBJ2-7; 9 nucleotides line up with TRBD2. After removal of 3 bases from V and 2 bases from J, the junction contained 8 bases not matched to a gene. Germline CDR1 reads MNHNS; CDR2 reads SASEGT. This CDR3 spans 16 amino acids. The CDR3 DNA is TGTGCCAGCAGTGATAGCGGGAGCGGGGGAACCTACGAGCAGTACTTC. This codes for CASSDSGSGGTYEQYF.

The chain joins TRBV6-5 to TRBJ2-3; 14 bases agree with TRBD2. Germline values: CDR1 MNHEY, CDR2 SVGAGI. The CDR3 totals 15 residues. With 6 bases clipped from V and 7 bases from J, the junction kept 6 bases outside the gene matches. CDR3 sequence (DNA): TGTGCCAGCAGGGGACTAGCGGGAGATCCCTATACGCAGTATTTT. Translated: CASRGLAGDPYTQYF.

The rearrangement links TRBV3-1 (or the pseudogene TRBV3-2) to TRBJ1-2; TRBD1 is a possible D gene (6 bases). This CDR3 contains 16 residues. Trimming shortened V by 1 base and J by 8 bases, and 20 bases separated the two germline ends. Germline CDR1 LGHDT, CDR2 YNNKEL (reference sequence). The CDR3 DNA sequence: TGTGCCAGCAGCCAAGGTCAAGGACAGCCTAATAGCGGCTACACCTTC. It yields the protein CASSQGQGQPNSGYTF.